These T cell receptor beta chains were read from a single sample in a study of T cell responses to AZD1222 COVID-19 vaccine. The repertoire was sequenced with immunoSEQ multiplex PCR; TCRdb's copy has only in-frame clones and lacks some. This table has 95,000 to 150,000 clones, 70% to 90% appearing once. The sequenced sample was peripheral blood, obtained on day 0 of AZD1222 vaccination. These receptors were collected from an adult in good health. Both conserved end residues are part of each CDR3. The D gene is left open where the match is weak. The listing skips clone size in some rows; elsewhere it reads once, few, many or a size class.

j_call	d_call	v_call	clone_size	cdr3_nt	cdr3_aa
TRBJ2-5	-	TRBV18	-	TGTGCCAGCTCCCGGGGTCTCGGGGAGACCCAGTACTTC	CASSRGLGETQYF
TRBJ1-5	TRBD1	TRBV7-9	-	TGTGCCAGCAGCCGCCCGGGACAGGGCAGAGGACAGCCCCAGCATTTT	CASSRPGQGRGQPQHF
TRBJ1-1	-	TRBV19	few	TGTGCCAGTAGTATACCTCCCAACACTGAAGCTTTCTTT	CASSIPPNTEAFF
TRBJ1-4	TRBD1	TRBV19	-	TGTGCCAGTATAGGCAGGGGGAATGAAAAACTGTTTTTT	CASIGRGNEKLFF
TRBJ1-2	TRBD1	TRBV29-1	once	TGCAGCGTTCTGACCGTGACAGGGGGTTCTGGCTACACCTTC	CSVLTVTGGSGYTF
TRBJ2-5	-	TRBV5-1	-	TGCGCCAGCAGCTTGGCCGGGGGTGACGAGACCCAGTACTTC	CASSLAGGDETQYF
TRBJ2-7	-	TRBV6-5	-	TGTGCCAGCTTGAGAGGCACCTACGAGCAGTACTTC	CASLRGTYEQYF
TRBJ2-3	-	TRBV11-3	many	TGTGCCAGCAGCACGGCGGGGAATACGCAGTATTTT	CASSTAGNTQYF
TRBJ1-6	-	TRBV19	-	TGTGCCAGTACCGTAAGCCTGGCGGGAGGCTCCTATAATTCACCCCTCCACTTT	CASTVSLAGGSYNSPLHF
TRBJ2-3	TRBD1	TRBV19	-	TGTGCCAGTAGTAGGGGACAGCATACTAGCACAGATACGCAGTATTTT	CASSRGQHTSTDTQYF
TRBJ2-7	TRBD2	TRBV19	-	TGTGCCAGTAGTATAGGACTAGCGGGGGGAGCCTACGAGCAGTACTTC	CASSIGLAGGAYEQYF
TRBJ1-1	-	TRBV27	-	TGTGCCAGCAGCTTTGAGGGCTACACTGAAGCTTTCTTT	CASSFEGYTEAFF
TRBJ2-3	TRBD2	TRBV29-1	-	TGCAGCTGGAGAGCGGGAGCTGGCGATACGCAGTATTTT	CSWRAGAGDTQYF
TRBJ2-3	-	TRBV28	-	TGTGCCAGCAGTTTGCAGCTATACACAGATACGCAGTATTTT	CASSLQLYTDTQYF
TRBJ1-5	-	TRBV2	-	TGTGCCAGCAGTGAGGGCAGCCGCAATCAGCCCCAGCATTTT	CASSEGSRNQPQHF
TRBJ2-7	-	TRBV5-5	-	TGTGCCAGCAGCTTGGCTTTTGGGCCTCCCTACGAGCAGTACTTC	CASSLAFGPPYEQYF
TRBJ2-4	-	TRBV24-1	-	TGTGCCACCAGTGATTCCGCCCCTGGTGCGGGCAAAAACATTCAGTACTTC	CATSDSAPGAGKNIQYF
TRBJ1-5	-	TRBV10-3	-	TGTGCCATCAGTAATTATCAGAATAGCAATCAGCCCCAGCATTTT	CAISNYQNSNQPQHF
TRBJ1-3	TRBD1	TRBV30	-	TGTGCCTGGAGTTTGCAGGGGGACACCATATATTTT	CAWSLQGDTIYF
TRBJ1-5	TRBD1	TRBV29-1	-	TGCAGCGCAGGGGGGGGCAATCAGCCCCAGCATTTT	CSAGGGNQPQHF
TRBJ2-7	-	TRBV5-1	-	TGCGCCAGCAGCTTGGTTTCCAAGTCCAACTACGAGCAGTACTTC	CASSLVSKSNYEQYF
TRBJ1-3	-	TRBV20-1	-	TGCAGTGCGAGTCAGGAGGGTAGAAACACCATATATTTT	CSASQEGRNTIYF
TRBJ2-7	-	TRBV2	-	TGTGCCAGCAGTAGATCGGTTCCCCGGTACTTC	CASSRSVPRYF